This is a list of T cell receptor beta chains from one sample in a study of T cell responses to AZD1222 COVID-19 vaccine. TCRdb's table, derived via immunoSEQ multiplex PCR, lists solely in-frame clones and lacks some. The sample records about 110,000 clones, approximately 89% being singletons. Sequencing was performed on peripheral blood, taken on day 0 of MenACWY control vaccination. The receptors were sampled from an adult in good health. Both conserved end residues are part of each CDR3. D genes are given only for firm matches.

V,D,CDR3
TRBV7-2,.,CASSRATNEKLFF
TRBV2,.,CASSFWANQPQHF
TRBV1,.,CTSSQDHPPGQGAGYETEAFF
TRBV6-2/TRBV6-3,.,CASSPIGTGIYGYTF
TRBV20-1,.,CSASQGAGGNTIYF
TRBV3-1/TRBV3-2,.,CASSQGGGARSHEQFF
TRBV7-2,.,CASKLGRGNTEAFF
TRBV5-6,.,CASSPGPYGYTF
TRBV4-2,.,CASSQVSSGANVLTF
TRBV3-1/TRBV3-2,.,CASSQRLGPLGEKLFF
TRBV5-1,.,CASSSDGPGQPQHF
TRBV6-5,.,CASSYPGSRNEQFF
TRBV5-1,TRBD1,CASTLGQGAFTDTQYF
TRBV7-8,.,CASSAYRDPYRRTEAFF
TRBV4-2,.,CASSQGPTTAGGYGYTF
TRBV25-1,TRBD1,CASSDDRGNGYTF
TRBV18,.,CASSGQMNTEAFF
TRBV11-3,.,CASSRTVWGYTF
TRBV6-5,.,CASSTHQGGTDTQYF
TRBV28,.,CASSSTGIYEQYF